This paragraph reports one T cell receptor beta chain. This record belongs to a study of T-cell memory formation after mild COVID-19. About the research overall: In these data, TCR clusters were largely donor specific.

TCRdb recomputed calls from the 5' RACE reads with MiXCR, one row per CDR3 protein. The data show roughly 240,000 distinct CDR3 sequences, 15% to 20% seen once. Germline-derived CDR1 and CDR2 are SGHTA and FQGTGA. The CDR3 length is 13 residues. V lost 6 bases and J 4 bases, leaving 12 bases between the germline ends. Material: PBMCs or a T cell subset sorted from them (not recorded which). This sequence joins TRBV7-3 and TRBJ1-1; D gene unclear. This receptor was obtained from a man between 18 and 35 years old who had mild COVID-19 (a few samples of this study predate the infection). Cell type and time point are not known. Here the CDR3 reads CASSHTPATEAFF. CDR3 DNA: TGTGCCAGCAGTCACACTCCGGCCACTGAAGCTTTCTTT.